Following are 11 T cell receptor beta chains from one sample sequenced in a study of blood T cell repertoires in COVID-19 (dated by TCRdb to 2018 to 2021). The method behind the library was the immunoSEQ multiplex PCR assay. TCRdb stores this immuneACCESS table with in-frame sequences only. Part of the clones is absent; in the studies checked, under half of the shortfall reflects unresolved V genes, and no reason is known for the rest. The sample table lists some 340,000 clones, about 89% of them with a count of one. Of the sample, approximately 5.3% is held by the ten largest clones. Specimen: PBMCs or T cells enriched from blood (not recorded which). The receptors here all came from a woman aged 25 to 39 who had recovered from COVID-19.

The CDR3 sequence: CASRDTNSGNTIYF. Here the CDR3 DNA reads TGTGCCAGCAGGGACACGAACTCTGGAAACACCATATATTTT. The rearrangement links TRBV27 to TRBJ1-3; TRBD1 might be the D (5 bases). The V gene lost 6 bases and the J gene lost 0 bases, with 9 bases spanning the gap. CDR1 is MNHEY and CDR2 is SMNVEV in the germline V gene (reference sequence). The CDR3 consists of 14 residues.

V usage is TRBV4-3 and J usage is TRBJ1-1; D gene unclear. V was pared by 3 bases and J by 0 bases, with 23 bases between. CDR1 LGHNA and CDR2 YSLEER come from the germline V gene. This CDR3 comprises 19 residues. The DNA for the CDR3 is TGCGCCAGCAGCCAGGACTGGGTCGTGCGGAGATCGATGAACACTGAAGCTTTCTTT. Translated: CASSQDWVVRRSMNTEAFF.

This clone appeared a few times. The V gene is TRBV7-8, the J gene TRBJ1-2, with 9 nucleotides matching TRBD1. V shed 0 bases, J shed 2 bases, and the junction held 7 bases outside the gene matches. Germline values: CDR1 SGHVS, CDR2 FQNEAQ. This CDR3 spans 17 amino acids. This CDR3 reads CASSLAIQGADNYGYTF. Here the CDR3 DNA reads TGTGCCAGCAGCTTAGCCATACAGGGGGCTGACAACTATGGCTACACCTTC.

The V call is TRBV12-2, the J call TRBJ1-1; whether TRBD1, the table's D call, matches the DNA was not checked. TRBV12-2 has pseudogene status. This CDR3 is built from 14 residues. In DNA form, the CDR3 reads TGTGCAAGTCGCTTAGTCGACATGAACACTGAAGCTTTCTTT. Its protein product is CASRLVDMNTEAFF.

The chain combines TRBV12-5 with TRBJ2-3; D is possibly TRBD1 (6 bases). The CDR3 has 13 residues. V lost 1 base and J 6 bases, leaving 8 bases between the germline ends. The germline V gene has CDR1 LGHNT and CDR2 FRNRAP. CDR3 protein: CASGLGGRDTQYF. CDR3 bases: TGTGCTAGTGGTTTGGGGGGGCGGGATACGCAGTATTTT.

This clone showed up just a few times. V and J are TRBV18 and TRBJ1-3, with unresolved D. The CDR3 totals 15 residues. V dropped 3 bases and J dropped 0 bases, with 9 bases sitting between them. Germline V lookup: CDR1 KGHSH, CDR2 LQKENI. CDR3 loop: CASSPGASSGNTIYF. The CDR3 coding sequence is TGTGCCAGCTCACCGGGAGCCAGCTCTGGAAACACCATATATTTT.

CDR3 sequence (DNA): TGTGCCAGCAGTTTATCTGCGGGTACCTACGAGCAGTACTTC. This sequence encodes CASSLSAGTYEQYF. The chain carries TRBV28 and TRBJ2-7, with TRBD2 as a possible D gene (5 bases). CDR1 and CDR2 from the germline V gene are MDHEN and SYDVKM. The length of the CDR3 is 14 residues. V was shortened by 1 base and J by 2 bases, with 9 bases between the two germline ends.

This clone showed up just once. The rearrangement uses TRBV6-5 and TRBJ2-7, with TRBD2 identical over 7 bases. The CDR3 is 10 residues long. Germline V gene lookup returns CDR1 MNHEY and CDR2 SVGAGI. Trimming cost V 11 bases and J 4 bases; bases outside gene matches: 2. CDR3 DNA sequence: TGTGCCGGCGGGGGATACGAGCAGTACTTC. It codes for CAGGGYEQYF.

V is TRBV6-2 or TRBV6-3 and J is TRBJ1-2; no firm D call. V gave up 2 bases and J gave up 3 bases, with 13 bases separating them. This CDR3 spans 15 amino acids. Per germline, CDR1 MNHEY and CDR2 SVGEGT. In DNA, the CDR3 is TGTGCCAGCAGTTACAAGTCAGGAGGAGACTATGGCTACACCTTC. This sequence encodes CASSYKSGGDYGYTF.

The V call is TRBV27, the J call TRBJ2-1, with TRBD2 matching over 13 bases. J gave up 8 bases and V 7 bases, and 8 bases lay outside the gene matches. Germline CDR1 and CDR2: MNHEY and SMNVEV (reference sequence). This CDR3 is built from 15 residues. CDR3 nucleotides: TGTGCCAGCACCGATACTAGCGGGGGGGGCGATGAGCAGTTCTTC. Amino acids: CASTDTSGGGDEQFF.

This clone appeared a single time. This chain links TRBV12-3 or TRBV12-4 with TRBJ1-1, with 7 bases matching TRBD1. The junction had 8 bases not matched to a gene; V was cut back by 5 bases and J by 8 bases. The CDR3 spans 13 residues. Written as DNA, the CDR3 is TGTGCCAGCAGTCTAGGGACAGCCAAGGAAGCTTTCTTT. Translation gives CASSLGTAKEAFF.